This record looks at one TCR beta chain sequence and its context. Its antigen is not known. This record comes from a study of vaccination and CD4 T cells after COVID-19. Germline loops: CDR1 MNHEY, CDR2 SMNVEV (reference sequence). V shed 6 bases, J shed 3 bases, and the junction held 10 bases outside the gene matches. The CDR3 consists of 16 residues. Treatment described: approximately 11-day PBMC culture with coronavirus spike peptide pools or control peptides (ViraFEST assay). CD4+ T cells that had been cultured provided DNA sequenced with the Oncomine TCR Beta short-read assay. Genomic DNA was taken out of cultured CD4+ T cells by extraction. TCRdb reanalysed the PCR reads using MiXCR and keeps one entry per CDR3 protein. The sample includes about 15,000 distinct CDR3 sequences, about 60% of them seen just once. Whole-study findings and limits: Spike mono-reactivity was shown by 304 of 307 vaccine-specific clones in convalescent patients.

Specimen: CD4+ T cells from blood, cultured in vitro. This sequence joins TRBV27 and TRBJ2-7; the match to TRBD2 covers 11 bases. This clonotype originated in a human donor who had recovered from COVID-19. The CDR3 DNA sequence: TGTGCCAGCAGCAGTCTAGCGGGAGGCGAATACTACGAGCAGTACTTC. Its translation is CASSSLAGGEYYEQYF.